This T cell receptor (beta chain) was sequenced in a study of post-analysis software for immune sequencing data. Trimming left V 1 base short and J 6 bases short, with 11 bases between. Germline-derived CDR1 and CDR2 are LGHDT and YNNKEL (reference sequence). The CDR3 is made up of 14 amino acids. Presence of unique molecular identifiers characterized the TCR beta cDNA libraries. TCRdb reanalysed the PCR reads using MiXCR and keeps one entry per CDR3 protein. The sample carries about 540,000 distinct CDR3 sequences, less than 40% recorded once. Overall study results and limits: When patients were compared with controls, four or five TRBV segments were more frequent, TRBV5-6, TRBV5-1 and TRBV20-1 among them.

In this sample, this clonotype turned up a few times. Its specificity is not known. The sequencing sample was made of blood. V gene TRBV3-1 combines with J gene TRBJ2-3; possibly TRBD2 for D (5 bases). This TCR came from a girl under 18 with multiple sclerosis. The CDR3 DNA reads TGTGCCAGCAGCCAAGCGGGATCTAGTGATACGCAGTATTTT. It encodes CASSQAGSSDTQYF.